The present T cell receptor (beta chain) was sequenced within a study of patients and donors after allogeneic stem cell transplantation. TCRdb re-derived calls from the RT-PCR reads in MiXCR, one entry per CDR3 protein. The repertoire holds 920,000 or so distinct CDR3 sequences, about a sixth seen once, with 5% to 7.5% in the top ten. V shed 4 bases and J 9 bases; nucleotides not matched to a gene: 11. The CDR3 runs 15 residues. The V gene's germline CDR1 is SGHRS and CDR2 YFSETQ. There are a few counts of this clonotype. The sequenced material came from blood, either unsorted or a sorted T cell fraction (not recorded which). The chain uses TRBV5-1 and TRBJ2-1; 9 bases map to TRBD1. The sequence was collected from a human donor who was either an allogeneic HSCT recipient or a stem cell or donor lymphocyte infusion donor (not recorded which). It is not recorded whose cells these are; they may come from a transplant donor. DNA of the CDR3: TGCGCCAGCAGCCAAAACAGGGGGCGAACGGTTGAGCAGTTCTTC. This encodes CASSQNRGRTVEQFF.